This T cell receptor (beta chain) is from a study of human T cells and chemical hapten exposure. Study-level background: Diphenylcyclopropenone was administered weekly to the scalp of patients throughout the approximately 23-week study.

Library preparation tagged each individual cDNA molecule with a unique molecular identifier. Source study methods: A per-sample median of approximately 87,000 TCRs was observed, with counts ranging from roughly 20,000 to 750,000. TCRdb passed the RACE reads through MiXCR, listing each CDR3 protein once. What appears here as the V and J calls and clone size reflects TCRdb's work, not the paper's. The sample includes 35,000 to 50,000 distinct CDR3 sequences, over 9.5% of them seen just once. Germline V gene data show CDR1 as SEHNR and CDR2 as FQNEAQ (reference sequence). The CDR3 has 15 residues. With V trimmed by 4 bases and J by 2 bases, 5 bases remained unmatched. Time point specified: pre-sensitization, week 0. Specified treatment: therapeutic diphenylcyclopropenone sensitization with weekly scalp DPC. This clonotype was observed a few times.

This chain connects TRBV7-9 to TRBJ2-7, with TRBD1 matching over 10 bases. This clonotype was obtained from a young man with alopecia areata. Some clones in this sample may be carry-over from other donors' samples. The sample consisted of whole blood, taken in connection with sensitization to the hapten diphenylcyclopropenone (DPC). CDR3 sequence (DNA): TGTGCCAGCAGCTCGGGACAGGGGAGGACCTACGAGCAGTACGTC. Translating it yields CASSSGQGRTYEQYV.